This T cell receptor (beta chain) was sequenced for a study of beta chain features in type 1 diabetes. Broader study findings: Among patients, naive, central memory and Treg TCRB repertoires appeared more similar than among healthy donors. Shorter TCRB CDR3s, moderately but significantly so, marked every one of the four CD4+ subsets in Type 1 diabetes patients.

Looked up from germline, CDR1 is ENHRY and CDR2 is SYGVKD. This CDR3 is built from 14 residues. The germline V and J ends were trimmed by 5 bases and 7 bases, with 17 bases remaining between them. What was sequenced were expressed TCRB transcripts, since all of the isolated RNA had been reverse transcribed. Generated by immunoSEQ multiplex PCR, the TCRdb table keeps only in-frame clones and is missing some. The sample carries roughly 340,000 clones, roughly 12% recorded once. This clone was counted between two and nine times. Its antigen is as yet unknown. This sequence was found in a young woman with type 1 diabetes. Sequenced: naive CD4+ T cells from blood. The chain joins TRBV10-3 to TRBJ1-2; D is unclear. CDR3 DNA sequence: TGTGCCATCAGTCGTTTATCAGACTTGCCTGGCTACACCTTC. This gives the protein CAISRLSDLPGYTF.